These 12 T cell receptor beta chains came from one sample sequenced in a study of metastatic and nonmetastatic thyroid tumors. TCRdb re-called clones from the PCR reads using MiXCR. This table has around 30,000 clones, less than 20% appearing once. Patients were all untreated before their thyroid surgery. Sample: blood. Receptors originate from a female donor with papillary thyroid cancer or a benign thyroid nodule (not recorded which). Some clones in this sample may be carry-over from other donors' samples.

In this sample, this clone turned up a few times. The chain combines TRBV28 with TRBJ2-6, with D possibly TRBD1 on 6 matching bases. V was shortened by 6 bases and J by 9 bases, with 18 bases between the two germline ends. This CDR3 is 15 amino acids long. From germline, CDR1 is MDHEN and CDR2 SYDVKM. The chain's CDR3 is CASSLQGSSLNVLTF. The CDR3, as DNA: TGTGCCAGCAGCTTACAGGGATCTTCACTCAACGTCCTGACTTTC.

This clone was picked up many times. The CDR3 sequence: CASRHDRDHGYTF. Here the CDR3 DNA reads TGCGCCAGCAGACACGACAGGGACCATGGCTACACCTTC. The rearrangement links TRBV5-1 to TRBJ1-2, with 7 bases matching TRBD1. The CDR3 contains 13 residues. The germline CDR1 and CDR2 sequences are SGHRS and YFSETQ. Unmatched junction bases numbered 7, after V lost 5 bases and J lost 6 bases.

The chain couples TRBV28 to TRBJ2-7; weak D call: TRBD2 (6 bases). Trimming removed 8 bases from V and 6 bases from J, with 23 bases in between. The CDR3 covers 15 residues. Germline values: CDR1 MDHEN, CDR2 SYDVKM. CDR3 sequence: CASCVLEGGWGEQYF. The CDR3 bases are TGTGCCAGCTGCGTTCTTGAGGGAGGCTGGGGCGAGCAGTACTTC. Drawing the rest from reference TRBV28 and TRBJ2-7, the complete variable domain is DVKVTQSSRYLVKRTGEKVFLECVQDMDHENMFWYRQDPGLGLRLIYFSYDVKMKEKGDIPEGYSVSREKKERFSLILESASTNQTSMYLCASCVLEGGWGEQYFGPGTRLTVT.

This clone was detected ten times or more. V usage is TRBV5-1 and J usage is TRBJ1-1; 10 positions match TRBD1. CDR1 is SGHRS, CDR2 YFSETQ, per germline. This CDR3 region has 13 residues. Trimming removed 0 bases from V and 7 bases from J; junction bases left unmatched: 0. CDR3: CASSLGDRGEAFF. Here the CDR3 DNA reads TGCGCCAGCAGCTTGGGGGACAGGGGTGAAGCTTTCTTT.

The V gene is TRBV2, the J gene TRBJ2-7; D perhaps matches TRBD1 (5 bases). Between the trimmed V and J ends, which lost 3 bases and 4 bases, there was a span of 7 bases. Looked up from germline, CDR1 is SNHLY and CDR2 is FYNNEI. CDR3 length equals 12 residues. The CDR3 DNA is TGTGCCAGCAGTGAGGCAGGGTACGAGCAGTACTTC. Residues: CASSEAGYEQYF.

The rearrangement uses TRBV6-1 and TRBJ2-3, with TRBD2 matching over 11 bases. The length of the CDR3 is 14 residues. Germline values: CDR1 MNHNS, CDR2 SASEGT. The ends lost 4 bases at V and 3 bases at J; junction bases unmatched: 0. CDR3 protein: CASSASGGTDTQYF. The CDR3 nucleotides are TGTGCCAGCAGTGCTAGCGGGGGGACAGATACGCAGTATTTT.

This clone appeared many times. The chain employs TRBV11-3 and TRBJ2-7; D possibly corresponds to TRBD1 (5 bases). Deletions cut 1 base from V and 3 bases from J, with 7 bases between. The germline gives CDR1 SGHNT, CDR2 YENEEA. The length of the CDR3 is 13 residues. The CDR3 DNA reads TGTGCCAGCAGCTTAGCTCAGGGCTACGAGCAGTACTTC. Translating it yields CASSLAQGYEQYF.

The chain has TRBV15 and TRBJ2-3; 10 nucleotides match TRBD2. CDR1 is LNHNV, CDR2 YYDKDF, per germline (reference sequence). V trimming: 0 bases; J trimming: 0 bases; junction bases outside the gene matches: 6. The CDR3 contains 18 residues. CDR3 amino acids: CATSRDTLAGASTDTQYF. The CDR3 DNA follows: TGTGCCACCAGCAGAGATACGCTAGCGGGAGCTAGCACAGATACGCAGTATTTT.

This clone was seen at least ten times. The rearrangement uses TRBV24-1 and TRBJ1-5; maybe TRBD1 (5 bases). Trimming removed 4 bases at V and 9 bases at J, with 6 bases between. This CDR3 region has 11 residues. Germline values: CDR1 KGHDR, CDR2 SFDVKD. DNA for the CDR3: TGTGCCACCAGTGAGGGGGGGCCCCAGCATTTT. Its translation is CATSEGGPQHF.

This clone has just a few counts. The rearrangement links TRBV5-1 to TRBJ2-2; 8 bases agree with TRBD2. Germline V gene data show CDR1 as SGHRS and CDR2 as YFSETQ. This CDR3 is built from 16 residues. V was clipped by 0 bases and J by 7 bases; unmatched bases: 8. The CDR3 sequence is CASSLDAGGGRGELFF. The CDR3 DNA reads TGCGCCAGCAGCTTGGATGCGGGAGGCGGACGCGGGGAGCTGTTTTTT.

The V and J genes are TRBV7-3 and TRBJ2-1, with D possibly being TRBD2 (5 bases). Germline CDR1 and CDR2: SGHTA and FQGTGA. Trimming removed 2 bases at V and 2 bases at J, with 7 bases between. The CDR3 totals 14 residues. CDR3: CASSLSGAYNEQFF. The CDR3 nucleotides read TGTGCCAGCAGCTTATCCGGGGCCTACAATGAGCAGTTCTTC.

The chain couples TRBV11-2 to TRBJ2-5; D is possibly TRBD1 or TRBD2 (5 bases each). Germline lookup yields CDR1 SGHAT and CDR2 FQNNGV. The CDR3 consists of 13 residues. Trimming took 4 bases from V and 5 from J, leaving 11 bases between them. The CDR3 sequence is CASSSEGWETQYF. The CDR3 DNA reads TGTGCCAGCAGCTCTGAGGGGTGGGAGACCCAGTACTTC.